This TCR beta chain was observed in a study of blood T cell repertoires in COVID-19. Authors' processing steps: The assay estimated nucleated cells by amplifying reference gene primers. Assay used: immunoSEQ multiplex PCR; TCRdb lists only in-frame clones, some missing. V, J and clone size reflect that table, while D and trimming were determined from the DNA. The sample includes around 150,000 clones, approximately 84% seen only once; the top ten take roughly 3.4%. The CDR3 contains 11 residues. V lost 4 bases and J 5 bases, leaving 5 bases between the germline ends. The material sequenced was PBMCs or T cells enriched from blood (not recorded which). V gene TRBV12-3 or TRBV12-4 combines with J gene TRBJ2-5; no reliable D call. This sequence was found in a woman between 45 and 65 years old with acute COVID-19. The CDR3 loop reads CASSSQETQYF. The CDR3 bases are TGTGCCAGCAGTTCCCAGGAGACCCAGTACTTC.